These T cell receptor beta chains were read from a single sample in a study of blood T cells in healthy people across ages. In TCRdb, the 5' RACE reads were re-called with MiXCR into one record per CDR3 protein. The profile shows more than 650,000 distinct CDR3 sequences, 20% to 30% of them singletons. These records were also assigned to another study, of T cells of mothers and their children.

Sequencing was done on a sample of blood. These receptors came from a boy aged 5 to 17 in good health. Each CDR3 is given with its conserved first and last residue. The order of the fields is J gene, clone size, V gene, CDR3 protein. The size field is filled for only some rows; it gives once, few, many or a size class.

J: NA; size: NA; V: TRBV12-3/TRBV12-4; CDR3: CASTLGLAGARDEQFF
J: TRBJ2-7; size: NA; V: TRBV11-2; CDR3: CASSLSESNEQYF
J: TRBJ2-5; size: NA; V: TRBV5-1; CDR3: CASSLEGYSEETQYF
J: TRBJ2-7; size: many; V: TRBV28; CDR3: CASSLGQGRYEQYF
J: TRBJ2-7; size: NA; V: TRBV3-1; CDR3: CASSQEGQRGDYEQYF
J: NA; size: NA; V: TRBV20-1; CDR3: CSARALDTPYEQYF
J: TRBJ2-3; size: NA; V: TRBV11-2; CDR3: CASSAYIDTQYF
J: TRBJ2-5; size: NA; V: TRBV29-1; CDR3: CSVEDPWSGDFQETQYF
J: TRBJ2-7; size: NA; V: TRBV2; CDR3: CASSEEGAPMGYEQYF
J: NA; size: NA; V: TRBV30; CDR3: CAWSKQGGYEQYF
J: TRBJ1-5; size: NA; V: TRBV9; CDR3: CASSVEPNSNQPQHF
J: TRBJ2-1; size: NA; V: TRBV7-9; CDR3: CASSSLGVNEQFF
J: TRBJ2-5; size: NA; V: TRBV9; CDR3: CASSVDGSGTQETQYF
J: TRBJ2-1; size: few; V: TRBV27; CDR3: CASHGTGWGEQFF
J: TRBJ2-2; size: NA; V: TRBV2; CDR3: CASRGTAGTGELFF
J: TRBJ1-4; size: few; V: TRBV6-5; CDR3: CASNPMGGVNEKLFF
J: TRBJ2-3; size: NA; V: TRBV28; CDR3: CASSPAQTQYF
J: TRBJ2-7; size: NA; V: TRBV6-1; CDR3: CASRAGTGGQGQYF
J: TRBJ1-4; size: NA; V: TRBV10-3; CDR3: CAISEDSATNEKLFF
J: TRBJ2-2; size: NA; V: TRBV24-1; CDR3: CATSPGATGELFF
J: TRBJ2-5; size: NA; V: TRBV3-1; CDR3: CATREGPQETQYF
J: TRBJ1-5; size: NA; V: TRBV2; CDR3: CASSFRPNQPQHF
J: TRBJ2-1; size: few; V: TRBV24-1; CDR3: CATSDPLLHEQFF
J: TRBJ2-1; size: NA; V: TRBV20-1; CDR3: CSAIGGRFYNEQFF
J: TRBJ2-1; size: few; V: TRBV7-9; CDR3: CASSPPGGRVNEQFF
J: TRBJ2-3; size: few; V: TRBV11-2; CDR3: CASSTRTGPLSTDTQYF
J: TRBJ1-2; size: NA; V: TRBV4-1; CDR3: CASSQGLTGVGGYTF
J: TRBJ2-3; size: few; V: TRBV7-3; CDR3: CASSLMGGAGTDTQYF
J: TRBJ1-4; size: NA; V: TRBV10-3; CDR3: CAISDAGTGNEKLFF
J: TRBJ1-4; size: few; V: TRBV28; CDR3: CASSLPSNGATNEKLFF
J: NA; size: NA; V: TRBV3-1; CDR3: CASSQAAGSYNEQFF
J: TRBJ2-1; size: NA; V: TRBV7-9; CDR3: CASSLAGAGGLSEQFF